One and the same sample provided the 16 T cell receptor beta chains below, sequenced in a study of molecular identifiers for immune sequencing clone quantification listed by TCRdb under 2018. The library relied on PCR. Instrument on record: Illumina HiSeq 4000. Starting from the raw public reads, TCRdb applied fastp trimming at Q25, assembled clones with MiXCR and retained in-frame beta chains. Each CDR3 protein appears once, grouped with its most common genes and DNA. The table for this sample lists about 68,000 distinct CDR3 sequences; around 18% of them were counted only once. Of the sample, over 1.3% is held by the ten largest clones. The sample consisted of naive CD8+ T cells from blood, with Jurkat cell RNA spiked in. Taken with the paper, the label for cell subset or site translates to: FACS-sorted CD8+CD4-CCR7+CD45RA+ naive T cells. Receptors were obtained from a human donor in good health. Some libraries in this study had Jurkat cell RNA spiked in.

This clonotype was detected a few times. The chain employs TRBV6-2 or TRBV6-3 and TRBJ2-7, with TRBD2 as a possible D gene (5 bases). The CDR3 loop spans 14 amino acids. The germline gives CDR1 MNHEY, CDR2 SVGEGT. The V gene lost 5 bases and the J gene lost 0 bases, with 11 bases spanning the gap. The CDR3 sequence: CASSTQDFSYEQYF. For the CDR3, the DNA is TGTGCCAGCAGTACTCAGGACTTCTCCTACGAGCAGTACTTC.

This clonotype was observed many times. The chain employs TRBV5-4 and TRBJ2-4; D is unresolved. CDR1 is SGHNT and CDR2 is YYREEE in the germline V gene (reference sequence). V shed 2 bases and J shed 6 bases, with 9 bases lying between them. The CDR3 has 13 residues. The DNA of the CDR3 is TGTGCCAGCAGCTTTGATGGACCAAACATTCAGTACTTC. Its translation is CASSFDGPNIQYF.

This chain uses TRBV15 with TRBJ1-4; a possible D gene is TRBD1 (6 bases). This CDR3 is 15 amino acids long. Germline CDR1 reads LNHNV; CDR2 reads YYDKDF (reference sequence). Trimming stripped 1 base from V and 5 bases from J, with 11 bases between. Here the CDR3 reads CATSRGRTANEKLFF. In DNA form, the CDR3 reads TGTGCCACCAGCAGAGGACGGACAGCAAATGAAAAACTGTTTTTT.

This clonotype came up many times. The chain carries TRBV18 and TRBJ2-5; the D call may be TRBD1 or TRBD2 (6 bases each). The CDR3 sequence is 18 residues long. V was cut by 3 bases and J by 5 bases, with 25 bases left in between. From germline, CDR1 is KGHSH and CDR2 LQKENI. The CDR3 here is CASSPGGQGGQNVETQYF. In DNA form, the CDR3 reads TGTGCCAGCTCACCCGGGGGCCAGGGTGGCCAAAACGTCGAGACCCAGTACTTC. Supplemented by reference TRBV18 and TRBJ2-5, the full variable domain reads NAGVMQNPRHLVRRRGQEARLRCSPMKGHSHVYWYRQLPEEGLKFMVYLQKENIIDESGMPKERFSAEFPKEGPSILRIQQVVRGDSAAYFCASSPGGQGGQNVETQYFGPGTRLLVL.

This clonotype has at least ten counts. J is TRBJ2-4 and V is TRBV7-8; the D is unclear. Per the germline V gene, CDR1 is SGHVS and CDR2 is FQNEAQ. The CDR3 covers 13 residues. Trimming took off 0 bases at V and 8 bases at J, with 8 bases between the two ends. In nucleotides, the CDR3 is TGTGCCAGCAGCTTAGCGCTCTCGGACATTCAGTACTTC. Translating it yields CASSLALSDIQYF. The whole variable domain, remainder taken from reference TRBV7-8 and TRBJ2-4, is GAGVSQSPRYKVAKRGQDVALRCDPISGHVSLFWYQQALGQGPEFLTYFQNEAQLDKSGLPSDRFFAERPEGSVSTLKIQRTQQEDSAVYLCASSLALSDIQYFGAGTRLSVL.

This chain links TRBV7-9 with TRBJ2-1; 7 bases are a match to TRBD1. This CDR3 comprises 13 residues. V lost 8 bases and J lost 7; bases outside the gene matches: 8. In germline, CDR1 is SEHNR, CDR2 FQNEAQ (reference sequence). Here the CDR3 reads CASLQGIWNEQFF. CDR3 sequence (DNA): TGTGCCAGCCTACAGGGGATTTGGAATGAGCAGTTCTTC.

This clonotype was detected ten times or more. The chain carries TRBV27 and TRBJ1-1; D gene unclear. The germline V gene encodes CDR1 MNHEY and CDR2 SMNVEV (reference sequence). Trimming cost V 4 bases and J 5 bases, with 8 bases left between them. CDR3 length: 12 amino acids. CDR3 sequence: CASSSRWTEAFF. The CDR3 DNA reads as TGTGCCAGCAGTTCTCGGTGGACTGAAGCTTTCTTT.

As to this clonotype: A much more abundant neighbour one base away suggests this may be a read error. CDR3 DNA sequence: TGTGCCAGCAGCGCCGGGACGGACACTGAAGCTTTCTTT. Amino acid sequence: CASSAGTDTEAFF. J is TRBJ1-1 and V is TRBV7-6; a possible D gene is TRBD1 (5 bases). The germline V gene encodes CDR1 SGHVS and CDR2 FNYEAQ. V was shortened by 5 bases and J by 3 bases, with 10 bases between the two germline ends. This CDR3 is 13 amino acids long.

This clonotype was observed once. The rearrangement uses TRBV28 and TRBJ1-5; 7 bases fit TRBD1. V shed 2 bases, J shed 0 bases, and the junction held 1 base outside the gene matches. CDR1 MDHEN and CDR2 SYDVKM come from the germline V gene. The CDR3 covers 15 residues. This CDR3 is CASSLQGGSNQPQHF. The CDR3 DNA sequence: TGTGCCAGCAGTTTACAGGGGGGTAGCAATCAGCCCCAGCATTTT.

This clonotype has ten or more counts. The chain is built from TRBV27 and TRBJ2-5; 10 nucleotides match TRBD1. Germline-derived CDR1 and CDR2 are MNHEY and SMNVEV (reference sequence). This CDR3 is 15 amino acids long. V lost 8 bases to trimming and J lost 0 bases; unmatched junction nucleotides: 6. CDR3 in DNA: TGTGCCAGCGCACCGGGACAGGGGTACCAAGAGACCCAGTACTTC. It codes for CASAPGQGYQETQYF.

The table lists this clonotype with many counts. The rearrangement joins TRBV10-2 to TRBJ1-5; the D is unclear. The germline gives CDR1 WSHSY, CDR2 SAAADI. V lost 5 bases and J lost 0, with 11 bases in between. The CDR3 loop spans 15 amino acids. Here the CDR3 DNA reads TGCGCCAGCAGTTACAACCTCTATAGCAATCAGCCCCAGCATTTT. This sequence encodes CASSYNLYSNQPQHF.

Regarding this clonotype: A much bigger clone sits one base away, suggesting this may be a read error. No conserved phenylalanine or tryptophan is present at the end of the CDR3, so a read error is the likely explanation. The gene calls are TRBV6-2 or TRBV6-3 and TRBJ2-2, with unresolved D. The germline V gene encodes CDR1 MNHEY and CDR2 SVGEGT. The CDR3 totals 16 residues. V shed 0 bases and J shed 5 bases, with 13 bases lying between them. DNA for the CDR3: TGTGCCAGCAGTTACTCGCTAGAGGTCGGGACCGGGGAGCTGTTTTCT. Translated: CASSYSLEVGTGELFS.

This clonotype was detected ten times or more. The chain joins TRBV27 to TRBJ2-7, with no clear D. The germline CDR1 and CDR2 sequences are MNHEY and SMNVEV (reference sequence). This CDR3 region has 13 residues. V was trimmed by 0 bases and J by 3 bases, leaving 6 bases between them. CDR3: CASSLSPLYEQYF. DNA for the CDR3: TGTGCCAGCAGTTTATCACCCCTCTACGAGCAGTACTTC.

In this sample, this clonotype turned up many times. This chain uses TRBV20-1 with TRBJ2-7; 7 nucleotides align to TRBD2. Germline V gene lookup returns CDR1 DFQATT and CDR2 SNEGSKA (reference sequence). V lost 0 bases, J lost 0 bases, and 8 bases stayed unmatched. This CDR3 has 16 residues. In nucleotides, the CDR3 is TGCAGTGCTAGAGAGAAGGGGCGGACTAGCTCCTACGAGCAGTACTTC. Its translation is CSAREKGRTSSYEQYF.

In its sample, this clonotype was seen once. One base away lies a much larger clone, so this may be a sequencing read error. Since the CDR3 does not end with the conserved phenylalanine or tryptophan, this likely comes from a read error. The gene calls are TRBV7-6 and TRBJ1-1; D uncertain. The germline V and J ends were trimmed by 0 bases and 1 base, with 9 bases remaining between them. This CDR3 comprises 15 residues. CDR1 and CDR2 from the germline V gene are SGHVS and FNYEAQ. The CDR3 sequence: CASSLAHGPNTEAFL. The CDR3 DNA sequence: TGTGCCAGCAGCTTAGCACACGGGCCGAACACTGAAGCTTTCCTT.

This clonotype has ten or more counts. The chain links TRBV27 to TRBJ1-1; 9 bases fit TRBD1. Germline values: CDR1 MNHEY, CDR2 SMNVEV (reference sequence). The ends lost 5 bases at V and 3 bases at J; junction bases unmatched: 1. The CDR3 covers 13 residues. Written as DNA, the CDR3 is TGTGCCAGCAGTACAGGGGGCGACACTGAAGCTTTCTTT. Translation: CASSTGGDTEAFF.